This TCR beta chain was sequenced for a study of blood T cell repertoires in COVID-19. Clones were read by immunoSEQ multiplex PCR, and TCRdb kept only the in-frame ones, dropping some. The sample lists over 200,000 clones; approximately 80% were seen once. The V gene end was trimmed by 4 bases and the J gene end by 7 bases; junction bases not matched to a gene: 3. The CDR3 totals 12 residues. Germline V CDR1 and CDR2: SGHTA, FQGTGA. The receptor was isolated from a woman at least 80 years old with COVID-19, enrolled during active disease. This chain joins TRBV7-3 and TRBJ2-7; the match to TRBD1 covers 8 bases. Source material: peripheral blood. The CDR3, as DNA: TGTGCCAGCAGCTCCACAGGGGGTGAGCAGTACTTC. As protein: CASSSTGGEQYF. The whole variable domain, filled in from reference TRBV7-3 and TRBJ2-7, reads GAGVSQTPSNKVTEKGKYVELRCDPISGHTALYWYRQSLGQGPEFLIYFQGTGAADDSGLPNDRFFAVRPEGSVSTLKIQRTERGDSAVYLCASSSTGGEQYFGPGTRLTVT.